This is a list of T cell receptor beta chains from one sample in a study of blood T cell repertoires in COVID-19. Profiled with immunoSEQ multiplex PCR; TCRdb holds only in-frame clones, not every one. Of hundreds of thousands of clones in the sample, roughly 88% were seen once. Specimen: peripheral blood. Receptors originate from a woman aged 25 to 45 with active or convalescent COVID-19. CDR3s include the opening cysteine and the closing phenylalanine or tryptophan. Not all rows give a size; the values are once, few, many and, for expanded clones, a class.

>NA|TRBV5-1|15
CASSLGVSYNSPLHF
>NA|TRBV30|15
CAYSKARTAGNTIYF
>once|TRBV29-1|13
CSVGGGGFTEAFF
>NA|TRBV29-1|15
CSVEDLGQGRDGLFF
>NA|TRBV11-2|15
CASSFYLDKQETQYF
>few|TRBV2|13
CASSDEVLGVAFF
>NA|TRBV7-9|13
CASSLGLETGKTF
>few|TRBV5-1|15
CASSLEPGLALEQYF
>NA|TRBV18|13
CASSPTTSHGYTF
>NA|TRBV10-3|12
CAISETVYGYTF
>NA|TRBV25-1|14
CASSARGLTYEQYF
>once|TRBV2|16
CASTSGGPSPNTEAFF
>NA|TRBV2|14
CASLGTGPSYEQYF
>NA|TRBV30|18
CAWTHTSDSPMGADTQYF
>NA|TRBV6-1|14
CASSEVFRGQPQHF
>once|TRBV11-2|13
CASSLVEDTEAFF
>NA|TRBV19|15
CASSIRLAHNNEQFF
>NA|TRBV5-1|13
CASSSPSGYGYTF
>NA|TRBV5-4|11
CAWGIGQKAFF
>NA|TRBV10-1|12
CATSEGLNTIYF
>NA|TRBV19|17
CASSMVPQGSGANVLTF
>NA|TRBV29-1|12
CSGSDRDNEQFF
>NA|TRBV11-2|15
CASSFTEGSDTEAFF
>NA|TRBV27|13
CASRGTGITEAFF
>NA|TRBV30|14
CAWMDSVNTGELFF
>NA|TRBV30|14
CAWSVLWRSYEQYF
>NA|TRBV7-9|17
CASSLGGLAGNTGELFF
>NA|TRBV6-1|12
CASSEVGNIQYF